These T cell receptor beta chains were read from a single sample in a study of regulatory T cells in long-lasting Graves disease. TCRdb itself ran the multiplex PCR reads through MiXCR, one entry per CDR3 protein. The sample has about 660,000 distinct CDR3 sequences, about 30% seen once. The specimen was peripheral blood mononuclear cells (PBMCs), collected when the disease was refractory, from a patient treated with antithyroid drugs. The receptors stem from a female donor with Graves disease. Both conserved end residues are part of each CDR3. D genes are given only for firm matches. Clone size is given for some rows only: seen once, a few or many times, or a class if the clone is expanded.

cdr3_aa: CASSPLGPYEQYF; cdr3_nt: TGTGCCAGCAGTCCTCTGGGGCCCTACGAGCAGTACTTC; d_call: NA; clone_size: few; j_call: TRBJ2-7; v_call: TRBV27
cdr3_aa: CASSSQGAEETQYF; cdr3_nt: TGCGCCAGCAGCTCGCAGGGGGCGGAAGAGACCCAGTACTTC; d_call: TRBD1; clone_size: few; j_call: TRBJ2-5; v_call: TRBV5-1
cdr3_aa: CASSKRETEAFF; cdr3_nt: TGTGCCAGTAGTAAGCGGGAGACTGAAGCTTTCTTT; d_call: NA; clone_size: few; j_call: TRBJ1-1; v_call: TRBV19
cdr3_aa: CASSFLGASGNFYEQYF; cdr3_nt: TGTGCCAGCAGCTTCCTAGGGGCTAGCGGGAATTTCTACGAGCAGTACTTC; d_call: TRBD2; clone_size: many; j_call: TRBJ2-7; v_call: TRBV11-2
cdr3_aa: CATIRVRETQYF; cdr3_nt: TGTGCCACCATCAGGGTCCGAGAGACCCAGTACTTC; d_call: NA; clone_size: many; j_call: TRBJ2-5; v_call: TRBV24-1
cdr3_aa: CARRTSGSHEQFF; cdr3_nt: TGTGCCAGAAGGACTAGCGGGTCCCATGAGCAGTTCTTC; d_call: TRBD2; clone_size: NA; j_call: TRBJ2-1; v_call: TRBV28
cdr3_aa: CASSQGQTTRNYGYTF; cdr3_nt: TGTGCCAGCAGCCAAGGCCAGACAACGAGAAACTATGGCTACACCTTC; d_call: NA; clone_size: few; j_call: TRBJ1-2; v_call: TRBV3-1
cdr3_aa: CASSPSGTSLYGYTF; cdr3_nt: TGCGCCAGCAGCCCGTCGGGGACGTCCCTCTATGGCTACACCTTC; d_call: NA; clone_size: few; j_call: TRBJ1-2; v_call: TRBV5-1
cdr3_aa: CATSDSALQESGELFF; cdr3_nt: TGTGCCACCAGTGATTCAGCTCTACAGGAGAGCGGGGAGCTGTTTTTT; d_call: NA; clone_size: few; j_call: TRBJ2-2; v_call: TRBV24-1
cdr3_aa: CSARHGGQSTGELFF; cdr3_nt: TGCAGTGCTCGCCATGGGGGGCAAAGCACCGGGGAGCTGTTTTTT; d_call: NA; clone_size: NA; j_call: TRBJ2-2; v_call: TRBV20-1
cdr3_aa: CASSQDNQGWNTEAFF; cdr3_nt: TGTGCCAGCAGCCAAGATAACCAGGGTTGGAACACTGAAGCTTTCTTT; d_call: NA; clone_size: NA; j_call: TRBJ1-1; v_call: TRBV4-2
cdr3_aa: CASVPGGMNTEAFF; cdr3_nt: TGTGCCAGCGTCCCGGGTGGGATGAACACTGAAGCTTTCTTT; d_call: NA; clone_size: few; j_call: TRBJ1-1; v_call: TRBV18
cdr3_aa: CASNEELTYEQYF; cdr3_nt: TGTGCCAGCAATGAGGAACTCACCTACGAGCAGTACTTC; d_call: NA; clone_size: NA; j_call: TRBJ2-7; v_call: TRBV2
cdr3_aa: CSARGRDQETQYF; cdr3_nt: TGCAGTGCTAGGGGCAGGGACCAAGAGACCCAGTACTTC; d_call: NA; clone_size: NA; j_call: TRBJ2-5; v_call: TRBV20-1
cdr3_aa: CASSQDMSNQPQHF; cdr3_nt: TGTGCCAGCAGCCAAGATATGAGCAATCAGCCCCAGCATTTT; d_call: NA; clone_size: NA; j_call: TRBJ1-5; v_call: TRBV3-1
cdr3_aa: CASSEGGGGDTGELFF; cdr3_nt: TGTGCCAGCAGTGAAGGGGGAGGGGGGGACACCGGGGAGCTGTTTTTT; d_call: NA; clone_size: few; j_call: TRBJ2-2; v_call: TRBV6-1
cdr3_aa: CASSVDQGMNTEAFF; cdr3_nt: TGTGCCAGCAGCGTAGATCAGGGGATGAACACTGAAGCTTTCTTT; d_call: NA; clone_size: many; j_call: TRBJ1-1; v_call: TRBV9
cdr3_aa: CASTSDYHEQYF; cdr3_nt: TGTGCCAGCACCTCCGATTACCACGAGCAGTACTTC; d_call: NA; clone_size: NA; j_call: TRBJ2-7; v_call: TRBV2
cdr3_aa: CSAGTSLLGGQETQYF; cdr3_nt: TGCAGCGCTGGGACTAGCCTACTTGGGGGGCAAGAGACCCAGTACTTC; d_call: TRBD2; clone_size: few; j_call: TRBJ2-5; v_call: TRBV29-1
cdr3_aa: CASSPGQGVANYGYTF; cdr3_nt: TGTGCCAGCAGTCCGGGACAGGGGGTAGCTAACTATGGCTACACCTTC; d_call: TRBD1; clone_size: many; j_call: TRBJ1-2; v_call: TRBV12-3/TRBV12-4
cdr3_aa: CASKAPLGEYTEAFF; cdr3_nt: TGTGCCAGTAAAGCACCCCTGGGCGAGTACACTGAAGCTTTCTTT; d_call: NA; clone_size: few; j_call: TRBJ1-1; v_call: TRBV19
cdr3_aa: CANGGTIAESSYEQYF; cdr3_nt: TGTGCCAACGGAGGAACTATAGCGGAGAGCTCCTACGAGCAGTACTTC; d_call: NA; clone_size: NA; j_call: TRBJ2-7; v_call: TRBV2
cdr3_aa: CASSIGFANYGYTF; cdr3_nt: TGTGCCAGTAGTATCGGGTTCGCTAACTATGGCTACACCTTC; d_call: NA; clone_size: few; j_call: TRBJ1-2; v_call: TRBV19
cdr3_aa: CASSPGGYGPYGYTF; cdr3_nt: TGTGCCAGCTCACCAGGGGGATATGGGCCTTATGGCTACACCTTC; d_call: NA; clone_size: NA; j_call: TRBJ1-2; v_call: TRBV18
cdr3_aa: CASSVGSGRYYGYTF; cdr3_nt: TGTGCCAGCAGCGTAGGTTCAGGGCGATACTATGGCTACACCTTC; d_call: NA; clone_size: few; j_call: TRBJ1-2; v_call: TRBV9
cdr3_aa: CASSQGTGVTGELFF; cdr3_nt: TGTGCCAGCAGCCAAGGGACAGGGGTCACCGGGGAGCTGTTTTTT; d_call: TRBD1; clone_size: NA; j_call: TRBJ2-2; v_call: TRBV14
cdr3_aa: CATRREGVDGYTF; cdr3_nt: TGTGCCACCCGCAGAGAAGGGGTGGATGGCTACACCTTC; d_call: NA; clone_size: few; j_call: TRBJ1-2; v_call: TRBV15
cdr3_aa: CSVEEGVTGGTQYF; cdr3_nt: TGCAGCGTTGAAGAGGGCGTCACCGGGGGGACCCAGTACTTC; d_call: NA; clone_size: NA; j_call: TRBJ2-5; v_call: TRBV29-1
cdr3_aa: CASNFGQQRNYGYTF; cdr3_nt: TGTGCCAGCAACTTCGGACAGCAACGAAACTATGGCTACACCTTC; d_call: NA; clone_size: many; j_call: TRBJ1-2; v_call: TRBV6-1
cdr3_aa: CSVEKGRLNTEAFF; cdr3_nt: TGCAGCGTTGAAAAAGGCAGGCTGAACACTGAAGCTTTCTTT; d_call: NA; clone_size: NA; j_call: TRBJ1-1; v_call: TRBV29-1
cdr3_aa: CSAREPLAKNIQYF; cdr3_nt: TGCAGTGCTAGAGAACCCCTAGCCAAAAACATTCAGTACTTC; d_call: NA; clone_size: NA; j_call: TRBJ2-4; v_call: TRBV20-1
cdr3_aa: CASSMASGRKQETQYF; cdr3_nt: TGTGCCAGTAGTATGGCTAGCGGGAGGAAACAAGAGACCCAGTACTTC; d_call: TRBD2; clone_size: NA; j_call: TRBJ2-5; v_call: TRBV19
cdr3_aa: CASSYGGSGETQYF; cdr3_nt: TGTGCCAGCAGTTACGGGGGGAGCGGGGAGACCCAGTACTTC; d_call: NA; clone_size: many; j_call: TRBJ2-5; v_call: TRBV6-2/TRBV6-3
cdr3_aa: CASSTFLTTRGEQYF; cdr3_nt: TGTGCCAGCAGCACCTTCCTAACAACAAGGGGCGAGCAGTACTTC; d_call: NA; clone_size: NA; j_call: TRBJ2-7; v_call: TRBV7-9
cdr3_aa: CASGLGKTQYF; cdr3_nt: TGTGCTAGTGGTCTCGGGAAGACCCAGTACTTC; d_call: NA; clone_size: NA; j_call: TRBJ2-5; v_call: TRBV12-5
cdr3_aa: CASSANDNTEAFF; cdr3_nt: TGTGCCAGCTCAGCGAACGACAACACTGAAGCTTTCTTT; d_call: NA; clone_size: NA; j_call: TRBJ1-1; v_call: TRBV18
cdr3_aa: CASSADRAREKLFF; cdr3_nt: TGTGCCAGCAGCGCGGACAGGGCAAGAGAAAAACTGTTTTTT; d_call: TRBD1; clone_size: NA; j_call: TRBJ1-4; v_call: TRBV7-9
cdr3_aa: CASSFQYEQYF; cdr3_nt: TGTGCCAGCAGCTTCCAATACGAGCAGTACTTC; d_call: NA; clone_size: few; j_call: TRBJ2-7; v_call: TRBV7-9
cdr3_aa: CASRQTAGNNSPLHF; cdr3_nt: TGTGCCAGCAGGCAAACGGCAGGGAATAATTCACCCCTCCACTTT; d_call: NA; clone_size: NA; j_call: TRBJ1-6; v_call: TRBV3-1
cdr3_aa: CASSWDGANYGYTF; cdr3_nt: TGTGCCAGCAGCTGGGACGGAGCTAACTATGGCTACACCTTC; d_call: NA; clone_size: many; j_call: TRBJ1-2; v_call: TRBV5-4
cdr3_aa: CASTPSGGGGETQYF; cdr3_nt: TGTGCCAGTACCCCGTCCGGAGGGGGCGGTGAGACCCAGTACTTC; d_call: NA; clone_size: NA; j_call: TRBJ2-5; v_call: TRBV6-2/TRBV6-3
cdr3_aa: CASSERPTGANTEAFF; cdr3_nt: TGTGCCAGCAGTGAAAGACCCACAGGGGCGAACACTGAAGCTTTCTTT; d_call: TRBD1; clone_size: many; j_call: TRBJ1-1; v_call: TRBV6-1
cdr3_aa: CASRGITTNEKLFF; cdr3_nt: TGTGCCAGCAGGGGTATTACAACTAATGAAAAACTGTTTTTT; d_call: NA; clone_size: many; j_call: TRBJ1-4; v_call: TRBV2
cdr3_aa: CASSEGRRADTQYF; cdr3_nt: TGCGCCAGCAGTGAAGGACGGCGAGCAGATACGCAGTATTTT; d_call: NA; clone_size: NA; j_call: TRBJ2-3; v_call: TRBV10-1
cdr3_aa: CASSEGGKAGNTIYF; cdr3_nt: TGTGCCAGCAGTGAGGGGGGGAAGGCTGGAAACACCATATATTTT; d_call: NA; clone_size: NA; j_call: TRBJ1-3; v_call: TRBV2
cdr3_aa: CASSQVLTSRRSYEQYF; cdr3_nt: TGCGCCAGCAGCCAAGTCCTTACATCCAGGAGGTCCTACGAGCAGTACTTC; d_call: NA; clone_size: NA; j_call: TRBJ2-7; v_call: TRBV4-1
cdr3_aa: CANSNPDPAPGQGNLRAGELFF; cdr3_nt: TGTGCCAACTCGAATCCTGACCCCGCGCCGGGACAGGGGAATCTTAGGGCCGGGGAGCTGTTTTTT; d_call: TRBD1; clone_size: NA; j_call: TRBJ2-2; v_call: TRBV6-1
cdr3_aa: CAISDSRTGKNTEAFF; cdr3_nt: TGTGCCATCAGTGACTCCAGGACAGGGAAGAACACTGAAGCTTTCTTT; d_call: TRBD1; clone_size: many; j_call: TRBJ1-1; v_call: TRBV10-3
cdr3_aa: CSASAGPEETQYF; cdr3_nt: TGCAGTGCTAGCGCGGGACCCGAGGAGACCCAGTACTTC; d_call: NA; clone_size: NA; j_call: TRBJ2-5; v_call: TRBV20-1
cdr3_aa: CSATEYTEAFF; cdr3_nt: TGCAGTGCTACAGAATACACTGAAGCTTTCTTT; d_call: NA; clone_size: NA; j_call: TRBJ1-1; v_call: TRBV20-1
cdr3_aa: CASSLAVGDQPQHF; cdr3_nt: TGCGCCAGCAGCTTGGCCGTCGGAGATCAGCCCCAGCATTTT; d_call: NA; clone_size: NA; j_call: TRBJ1-5; v_call: TRBV5-1
cdr3_aa: CASSEARGRLAGNTEAFF; cdr3_nt: TGTGCCAGCAGTGAAGCGCGCGGCCGATTAGCGGGGAACACTGAAGCTTTCTTT; d_call: NA; clone_size: many; j_call: TRBJ1-1; v_call: TRBV2
cdr3_aa: CASSQGKWYEQYF; cdr3_nt: TGTGCCAGCAGCCAAGGTAAATGGTACGAGCAGTACTTC; d_call: NA; clone_size: NA; j_call: TRBJ2-7; v_call: TRBV14